This T cell receptor (beta chain) was documented in a study of OX40 agonist ivuxolimab in advanced cancers. Clones were sequenced by immunoSEQ multiplex PCR, and TCRdb holds only the in-frame ones, with some missing. The table includes about 5,900 clones, around 84% detected once. Germline assignment: CDR1 MGHRA and CDR2 YSYEKL. V gave up 0 bases and J gave up 4 bases; unmatched junction bases: 6. The CDR3 consists of 16 residues. The sequence derives from an adult with an advanced solid tumor such as melanoma, head and neck, liver or kidney cancer. The rearrangement links TRBV4-1 to TRBJ1-2; 9 bases are shared with TRBD1. This material consisted of CD4+ or CD8+ T cells sorted from blood, taken in a trial of the OX40 agonist ivuxolimab. For the CDR3, the DNA is TGCGCCAGCAGCCAAGATGTGGGGACAGGGCTCTATGGCTACACCTTC. It codes for CASSQDVGTGLYGYTF.